This TCR beta chain was recorded in a study of early T cells in non-severe SARS-CoV-2 infection. Study information: The sequenced material was bulk RNA from unsorted whole blood, and its chains were unpaired. Points from the study as a whole: Private and CD4 specificities were missed by VDJdb matching, which favored anti-spike CD8 responses.

Each cDNA molecule carried a unique molecular identifier. A single record per CDR3 protein comes from TCRdb applying MiXCR to the 5' RACE reads. Found here are approximately 73,000 distinct CDR3 sequences, roughly 12% of them singletons; the top ten hold around 1.1%. The length of the CDR3 is 16 residues. Germline V gene lookup returns CDR1 SNHLY and CDR2 FYNNEI. The V gene lost 1 base and the J gene lost 0 bases, with 10 bases spanning the gap. For this clonotype: The target antigen is unknown.

The chain employs TRBV2 and TRBJ2-4; D possibly corresponds to TRBD1 (5 bases). The sequence was obtained from an adult who was a healthcare worker with PCR-confirmed SARS-CoV-2 infection or an uninfected control (not recorded which). Sequenced sample: whole blood. The CDR3 is CASSEEGAVAKNIQYF. The CDR3 DNA reads as TGTGCCAGCAGTGAAGAAGGGGCTGTAGCCAAAAACATTCAGTACTTC.